This passage covers 16 T cell receptor beta chains from one sample sequenced in a study of CD8 T cells in Susac syndrome. Random hexamers served to reverse transcribe about 0.5 to 1 ug RNA. From the immunoSEQ multiplex PCR reads, TCRdb called clonotypes with MiXCR, one entry per CDR3 protein. The repertoire has fewer than 250,000 distinct CDR3 sequences, under 95% of them found once; the top ten carry about 0.1%. The sample consisted of CD4+ T cells from PBMCs. All receptors derive from a human donor in good health.

The rearrangement links TRBV5-1 to TRBJ2-6; weak D call: TRBD1 (6 bases). Germline values: CDR1 SGHRS, CDR2 YFSETQ. V dropped 9 bases and J dropped 0 bases, with 13 bases sitting between them. The CDR3 consists of 15 residues. The CDR3 DNA reads as TGCGCCACCTCCGGGACATTCTCTGGGGCCAACGTCCTGACTTTC. Its protein is CATSGTFSGANVLTF.

The rearrangement links TRBV28 to TRBJ1-3; D possibly corresponds to TRBD1 (5 bases). The CDR3 extends over 17 amino acids. The V end was cut by 4 bases, the J end by 3 bases, with 19 bases between. Germline V gene sequence: CDR1 MDHEN, CDR2 SYDVKM. CDR3 coding DNA: TGTGCCAGCAGTTCCCTCCCAGGGAGGAAGGATGGAAACACCATATATTTT. Translated: CASSSLPGRKDGNTIYF.

The CDR3 spells CASSPTPRQDNSPLHF. CDR3 bases: TGTGCCAGCAGCCCAACCCCCAGGCAAGATAATTCACCCCTCCACTTT. V gene TRBV3-1 combines with J gene TRBJ1-6; D is ambiguous. The germline V gene has CDR1 LGHDT and CDR2 YNNKEL (reference sequence). The V and J ends lost 4 bases and 5 bases respectively, with 15 bases between them. This CDR3 has 16 amino acids.

The CDR3 DNA follows: TGTGCCAGTAGTGTACTCGATCCGGGACTAGCGGGGGGGAGAAAGCAGTTCTTC. It specifies CASSVLDPGLAGGRKQFF. This sequence joins TRBV19 and TRBJ2-1; TRBD2 matches 16 bases. The CDR3 covers 18 residues. V shed 5 bases and J 11 bases; nucleotides not matched to a gene: 15. From germline, CDR1 is LNHDA and CDR2 SQIVND (reference sequence). Full variable domain (missing parts from reference TRBV19 and TRBJ2-1): DGGITQSPKYLFRKEGQNVTLSCEQNLNHDAMYWYRQDPGQGLRLIYYSQIVNDFQKGDIAEGYSVSREKKESFPLTVTSAQKNPTAFYLCASSVLDPGLAGGRKQFFGPGTRLTVL.

V usage is TRBV7-9 and J usage is TRBJ2-6; tentatively, D is TRBD2 (5 bases). V was trimmed by 8 bases and J by 4 bases, leaving 9 bases between them. The length of the CDR3 is 13 residues. Germline V CDR1 and CDR2: SEHNR, FQNEAQ (reference sequence). The CDR3 DNA is TGTGCCAGCGCCTGGAGGGGGGCCAACGTCCTGACTTTC. Its translation is CASAWRGANVLTF.

The sample holds a few counts of this clonotype. This chain joins TRBV5-1 and TRBJ2-3; 11 bases line up with TRBD2. Germline V gene data show CDR1 as SGHRS and CDR2 as YFSETQ. The CDR3 contains 15 residues. Trimming removed 0 bases from V and 5 bases from J; junction bases left unmatched: 2. CDR3 in DNA: TGCGCCAGCAGCTTGGTAGCGGGGGGGAGAGATACGCAGTATTTT. This gives the protein CASSLVAGGRDTQYF.

The J gene is TRBJ2-5, the V gene TRBV29-1, with a possible D match to TRBD1 (6 bases). V shed 7 bases and J shed 5 bases, with 14 bases lying between them. In germline, CDR1 is SQVTM, CDR2 ANQGSEA. The CDR3 spans 12 residues. DNA for the CDR3: TGCAGCGGCCTGACAGGAACGGAGACCCAGTACTTC. Translating it yields CSGLTGTETQYF.

J is TRBJ1-1 and V is TRBV2; TRBD1 aligns across 9 bases. This CDR3 has 12 residues. After removal of 6 bases from V and 7 bases from J, the junction contained 3 bases not matched to a gene. The germline V gene encodes CDR1 SNHLY and CDR2 FYNNEI. CDR3 DNA sequence: TGTGCCAGCAGACAGGGGGCCCGTGAAGCTTTCTTT. It encodes CASRQGAREAFF. The variable domain in full, with the rest retrieved from reference TRBV2 and TRBJ1-1, is EPEVTQTPSHQVTQMGQEVILRCVPISNHLYFYWYRQILGQKVEFLVSFYNNEISEKSEIFDDQFSVERPDGSNFTLKIRSTKLEDSAMYFCASRQGAREAFFGQGTRLTVV.

The rearrangement links TRBV7-8 to TRBJ1-1, with unresolved D. The CDR3 is made up of 11 amino acids. Trimming took off 5 bases at V and 4 bases at J, with 5 bases between the two ends. From germline, CDR1 is SGHVS and CDR2 FQNEAQ. This CDR3 reads CASSPSTEAFF. In DNA form, the CDR3 reads TGTGCCAGCAGCCCGTCCACTGAAGCTTTCTTT.

This clonotype has only a few counts. The V call is TRBV19, the J call TRBJ2-2, with a tentative D call TRBD1 (5 bases). The V end lost 4 bases, the J end lost 2 bases, and 5 bases lay between the germline ends. The CDR3 loop spans 13 amino acids. Per the germline V gene, CDR1 is LNHDA and CDR2 is SQIVND (reference sequence). CDR3 region: CASSRGNTGELFF. CDR3 nucleotides: TGTGCCAGTAGTAGGGGCAACACCGGGGAGCTGTTTTTT.

This clonotype was recorded a few times. V usage is TRBV7-2 and J usage is TRBJ1-5; D not certain. V was pared by 1 base and J by 3 bases, with 7 bases between. The V gene's germline CDR1 is SGHTA and CDR2 FQGNSA. This CDR3 contains 14 residues. The CDR3 protein is CASSLEGSNQPQHF. CDR3 DNA: TGTGCCAGCAGCTTAGAAGGTTCCAATCAGCCCCAGCATTTT.

This clonotype has just one count. The CDR3 nucleotides read TGCAGTGCTAGGTCAGGGGGCGCAGAGACCCAGTACTTC. Translation gives CSARSGGAETQYF. V and J are TRBV20-1 and TRBJ2-5, with 8 bases lining up with TRBD1. The CDR3 spans 13 residues. CDR1 is DFQATT and CDR2 is SNEGSKA in the germline V gene (reference sequence). V dropped 3 bases and J dropped 4; count of bases not matched to a gene: 4.

This clonotype has a handful of counts. J is TRBJ1-1 and V is TRBV5-1; 7 bases fit TRBD1. Germline V gene data show CDR1 as SGHRS and CDR2 as YFSETQ. The CDR3 runs to 14 residues. J was trimmed by 4 bases and V by 6 bases; bases with no gene match: 9. The CDR3 coding sequence is TGCGCCAGCAACGACAGGGTGGGAGGCACTGAAGCTTTCTTT. This codes for CASNDRVGGTEAFF. The full variable domain, rest sourced from reference TRBV5-1 and TRBJ1-1, is KAGVTQTPRYLIKTRGQQVTLSCSPISGHRSVSWYQQTPGQGLQFLFEYFSETQRNKGNFPGRFSGRQFSNSRSEMNVSTLELGDSALYLCASNDRVGGTEAFFGQGTRLTVV.

In its sample, this clonotype was seen once. J is TRBJ2-7 and V is TRBV5-6, with D possibly called TRBD1 or TRBD2 (5 bases each). V lost 4 bases, J lost 5 bases, and 16 bases lay in between. The CDR3 is 14 residues long. Germline V gives CDR1 SGHDT, CDR2 YYEEEE. CDR3 in amino acids: CASSLGTQGDEQYF. As DNA, the CDR3 is TGTGCCAGCAGCCTCGGGACGCAGGGCGACGAGCAGTACTTC.

The chain combines TRBV7-2 with TRBJ2-3; TRBD2 is a possible D gene (5 bases). Between the trimmed V and J ends, which lost 0 bases and 9 bases, there was a span of 13 bases. Germline V gene sequence: CDR1 SGHTA, CDR2 FQGNSA. The CDR3 runs 14 residues. CDR3 coding DNA: TGTGCCAGCAGCTTAGCGCCACTAGACGGAACGCAGTATTTT. It codes for CASSLAPLDGTQYF.

The rearrangement joins TRBV29-1 to TRBJ1-6; D is possibly TRBD1 (6 bases). This CDR3 region has 13 residues. V lost 4 bases and J lost 11, with 15 bases in between. Germline V lookup: CDR1 SQVTM, CDR2 ANQGSEA. The CDR3 loop reads CSVAGGSGAPLHF. For the CDR3, the DNA is TGCAGCGTTGCGGGGGGCTCTGGAGCACCCCTCCACTTT.